These T cell receptor beta chains were read from a single sample in a study of T cell responses to AZD1222 COVID-19 vaccine. Sequenced by immunoSEQ multiplex PCR; TCRdb stores in-frame clones only, minus some. The data show tens of thousands of clones, less than 90% seen once. The starting material was peripheral blood, obtained 28 days after the second AZD1222 dose. Every receptor here comes from an adult who received the AZD1222 COVID-19 vaccine. The CDR3 runs from the conserved cysteine through the conserved F or W. The D gene is left open where the match is weak. Expanded clones are given a class, and other clones once, few, many or no size at all.

J | length | D | V | size | CDR3 | DNA
TRBJ1-5 | 14 | - | TRBV2 | - | CASSDTTGNQPQHF | TGTGCCAGCAGCGATACGACAGGCAATCAGCCCCAGCATTTT
TRBJ2-7 | 12 | - | TRBV29-1 | - | CSVGRQAYEQYF | TGCAGCGTTGGGCGACAGGCCTACGAGCAGTACTTC
TRBJ2-3 | 14 | - | TRBV29-1 | few | CSVAYDPSTDTQYF | TGCAGCGTGGCCTACGATCCCAGCACAGATACGCAGTATTTT
TRBJ1-5 | 14 | - | TRBV2 | - | CASSDTGGNQPQHF | TGTGCCAGCAGTGATACGGGGGGCAATCAGCCCCAGCATTTT
TRBJ1-5 | 15 | - | TRBV5-6 | - | CASSLGSFSNQPQHF | TGTGCCAGCAGCTTGGGTAGCTTTAGCAATCAGCCCCAGCATTTT
TRBJ2-7 | 16 | - | TRBV4-2 | - | CASSQSRDSPTYEQYF | TGTGCCAGCAGCCAATCCCGGGACTCCCCCACCTACGAGCAGTACTTC
TRBJ2-2 | 14 | - | TRBV13 | - | CASSSRVNTGELFF | TGTGCCAGCAGCTCGAGGGTTAACACCGGGGAGCTGTTTTTT
TRBJ2-3 | 15 | - | TRBV9 | - | CASSVAAGLTDTQYF | TGTGCCAGCAGCGTAGCTGCGGGGCTTACAGATACGCAGTATTTT
TRBJ2-1 | 18 | TRBD2 | TRBV5-8 | - | CASSLGLAGGHGRNEQFF | TGTGCCAGCAGCCTCGGACTAGCGGGAGGTCACGGGAGGAATGAGCAGTTCTTC
TRBJ2-7 | 15 | TRBD2 | TRBV6-2/TRBV6-3 | few | CASSYSSSGGPEQYF | TGTGCCAGCAGTTACTCGAGTTCGGGAGGGCCCGAGCAGTACTTC
TRBJ1-5 | 15 | - | TRBV5-5 | - | CASSLGPYSNQPQHF | TGTGCCAGCAGCTTGGGGCCGTATAGCAATCAGCCCCAGCATTTT
TRBJ2-3 | 13 | - | TRBV6-4 | once | CASSQRSTDTQYF | TGTGCCAGCAGCCAGAGGAGCACAGATACGCAGTATTTT
TRBJ1-2 | 13 | - | TRBV25-1 | - | CASSESTAYGYTF | TGTGCCAGCAGTGAATCCACAGCCTATGGCTACACCTTC
TRBJ1-4 | 16 | - | TRBV5-1 | - | CASSRTVGRANEKLFF | TGCGCCAGCAGCCGTACAGTGGGACGAGCTAATGAAAAACTGTTTTTT
TRBJ2-5 | 15 | - | TRBV7-2 | - | CASSLAQGSMETQYF | TGTGCCAGCAGCTTGGCACAGGGAAGTATGGAGACCCAGTACTTC
TRBJ1-3 | 14 | - | TRBV28 | - | CASGLGTAGNTIYF | TGTGCCAGCGGGCTCGGGACCGCTGGAAACACCATATATTTT
TRBJ2-2 | 15 | - | TRBV18 | - | CASLQGTGDTGELFF | TGTGCCAGCCTTCAGGGAACGGGAGACACCGGGGAGCTGTTTTTT
TRBJ1-6 | 19 | TRBD1 | TRBV28 | - | CASSLLRFRSDEGGSPLHF | TGTGCCAGCAGTTTATTAAGGTTCCGGTCTGACGAAGGGGGCTCACCCCTCCACTTT
TRBJ2-3 | 16 | TRBD2 | TRBV9 | - | CASSVAASGRTDTQYF | TGTGCCAGCAGCGTAGCGGCTAGCGGCCGCACAGATACGCAGTATTTT
TRBJ2-7 | 13 | - | TRBV7-9 | - | CASSFAGGDEQYF | TGTGCCAGCAGCTTTGCCGGGGGCGACGAGCAGTACTTC
TRBJ1-2 | 15 | - | TRBV10-3 | - | CAISGGARENYGYTF | TGTGCCATCAGCGGAGGAGCAAGGGAAAACTATGGCTACACCTTC
TRBJ2-1 | 15 | TRBD1 | TRBV24-1 | few | CATSDWKTGRHEQFF | TGTGCCACCAGTGATTGGAAGACAGGGCGCCATGAGCAGTTCTTC
TRBJ1-2 | 15 | TRBD1 | TRBV28 | - | CASNLAGTGIYGYTF | TGTGCCAGCAATTTAGCCGGGACAGGAATCTATGGCTACACCTTC
TRBJ1-5 | 15 | - | TRBV2 | - | CASKREGSLNQPQHF | TGTGCCAGCAAGAGGGAAGGGTCTCTCAATCAGCCCCAGCATTTT
TRBJ2-3 | 18 | TRBD2 | TRBV7-6 | - | CASSSGLAFRLSTDTQYF | TGTGCCAGCAGCTCAGGACTAGCGTTTCGGCTTAGCACAGATACGCAGTATTTT
TRBJ1-2 | 12 | - | TRBV2 | - | CASTRGFYGYTF | TGTGCCAGTACTCGGGGCTTCTATGGCTACACCTTC
TRBJ2-2 | 21 | TRBD2 | TRBV4-1 | few | CASSLPPPGLAGVRDTGELFF | TGCGCCAGCAGCCTCCCTCCACCGGGACTAGCGGGCGTGAGGGACACCGGGGAGCTGTTTTTT
TRBJ1-3 | 16 | - | TRBV19 | - | CASSIWSTVSGNTIYF | TGTGCCAGTAGTATCTGGTCGACGGTCTCTGGAAACACCATATATTTT
TRBJ1-5 | 13 | - | TRBV29-1 | - | CSVDGGGNQPQHF | TGCAGCGTTGATGGGGGTGGCAATCAGCCCCAGCATTTT
TRBJ1-1 | 15 | TRBD1 | TRBV24-1 | - | CATSDTGQGNTEAFF | TGTGCCACCAGTGATACGGGACAGGGGAACACTGAAGCTTTCTTT
TRBJ2-7 | 16 | - | TRBV4-3 | - | CASSQDRSPSGYEQYF | TGCGCCAGCAGCCAAGATCGCAGCCCGTCAGGCTACGAGCAGTACTTC
TRBJ2-2 | 18 | - | TRBV11-2 | - | CASSLGPAARIRTGELFF | TGTGCCAGCAGCTTAGGCCCAGCAGCCCGCATTAGGACCGGGGAGCTGTTTTTT
TRBJ1-2 | 15 | TRBD1 | TRBV7-2 | once | CASSYTPGGAGGYTF | TGTGCCAGCAGCTATACCCCAGGGGGCGCCGGTGGCTACACCTTC
TRBJ2-7 | 11 | - | TRBV10-3 | - | CAISEGHEQYF | TGTGCCATCAGTGAGGGGCACGAGCAGTACTTC
TRBJ1-1 | 13 | TRBD1 | TRBV11-3 | - | CASSDGQGTEAFF | TGTGCCAGCAGCGACGGACAGGGCACTGAAGCTTTCTTT
TRBJ1-2 | 17 | TRBD1 | TRBV7-9 | few | CASSLGGRGHRGGGYTF | TGTGCCAGCAGCTTAGGCGGAAGGGGGCACCGCGGGGGCGGCTACACCTTC
TRBJ2-1 | 15 | - | TRBV5-1 | - | CASSLVYSSYNEQFF | TGCGCCAGCAGCTTGGTCTATAGCTCCTACAATGAGCAGTTCTTC
TRBJ1-3 | 14 | - | TRBV3-1/TRBV3-2 | once | CASSQSEAGNTIYF | TGTGCCAGCAGCCAATCGGAGGCAGGAAACACCATATATTTT
TRBJ1-1 | 13 | TRBD1 | TRBV2 | few | CASSGGQGIAAFF | TGTGCCAGCAGTGGAGGACAGGGCATCGCCGCTTTCTTT